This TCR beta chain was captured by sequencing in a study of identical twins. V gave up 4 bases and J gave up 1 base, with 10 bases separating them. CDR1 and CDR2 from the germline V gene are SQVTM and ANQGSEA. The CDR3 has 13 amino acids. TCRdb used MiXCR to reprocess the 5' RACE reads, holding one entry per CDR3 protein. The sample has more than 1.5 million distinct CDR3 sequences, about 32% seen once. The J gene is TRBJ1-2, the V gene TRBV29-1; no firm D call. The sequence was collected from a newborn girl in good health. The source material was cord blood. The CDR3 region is CSVGTGLNYGYTF. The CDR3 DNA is TGCAGCGTTGGGACTGGCCTTAACTATGGCTACACCTTC.